A selection of T cell receptor beta chains follows, all from one sample in a study of blood T cell repertoires in COVID-19. Method: immunoSEQ multiplex PCR; TCRdb's copy keeps in-frame clones and lacks some. The sample includes around 100,000 clones, nearly 85% of them seen just once. Specimen: peripheral blood. Source of these receptors: a human donor in a cohort sampled during active or convalescent COVID-19. The CDR3 runs from the conserved cysteine through the conserved F or W. Each record gives: CDR3 protein, CDR3 DNA, V gene, D gene, J gene, clone size. D genes are given only for firm matches. Clone size, where shown, is once, few, many, or a class for clones that have expanded.

CASMEENTGELFF | TGTGCCAGCATGGAGGAGAACACCGGGGAGCTGTTTTTT | TRBV11-2 | - | TRBJ2-2 | -
CASSVLRTTDTQYF | TGCGCCAGCAGTGTCCTGCGTACCACAGATACGCAGTATTTT | TRBV10-1 | - | TRBJ2-3 | -
CASSKGMAQPQHF | TGTGCCAGCAGTAAGGGGATGGCTCAGCCCCAGCATTTT | TRBV5-4 | - | TRBJ1-5 | -
CASSFLGSTNEKLFF | TGTGCCAGCAGCTTCCTAGGTAGTACTAATGAAAAACTGTTTTTT | TRBV7-9 | - | TRBJ1-4 | once
CASSLDGTPYGYTF | TGTGCCAGCAGCTTAGACGGGACACCCTATGGCTACACCTTC | TRBV7-2 | - | TRBJ1-2 | -
CATSRDLDQPQHF | TGTGCCACCAGCAGAGATCTTGATCAGCCCCAGCATTTT | TRBV15 | - | TRBJ1-5 | -
CASSQGWSGDYEQYF | TGCGCCAGCAGCCAAGGTTGGTCCGGGGACTACGAGCAGTACTTC | TRBV4-3 | - | TRBJ2-7 | once
CASSADRNTEAFF | TGCGCCAGCAGCGCAGACAGAAACACTGAAGCTTTCTTT | TRBV5-1 | - | TRBJ1-1 | -
CASRPQAAVNTGELFF | TGTGCCAGCAGGCCTCAGGCAGCCGTCAACACCGGGGAGCTGTTTTTT | TRBV6-2/TRBV6-3 | - | TRBJ2-2 | -
CASSPPWGDTDTQYF | TGTGCCAGCAGCCCCCCGTGGGGGGACACAGATACGCAGTATTTT | TRBV4-2 | - | TRBJ2-3 | -
CASSTGTFYNEQFF | TGCGCCAGCAGCACCGGGACTTTTTACAATGAGCAGTTCTTC | TRBV4-1 | - | TRBJ2-1 | few
CASSLIQVNTEAFF | TGTGCCAGCAGTTTAATTCAGGTTAACACTGAAGCTTTCTTT | TRBV28 | - | TRBJ1-1 | -
CASSFSGATGTEAFF | TGTGCCAGCAGCTTTTCAGGGGCAACTGGAACTGAAGCTTTCTTT | TRBV7-2 | - | TRBJ1-1 | -
CASSSNRGAAEAFF | TGTGCCAGCAGTTCCAACAGGGGGGCGGCTGAAGCTTTCTTT | TRBV6-5 | TRBD1 | TRBJ1-1 | -
CASSPGWSGAGANVLTF | TGTGCCAGCTCACCAGGTTGGTCGGGGGCTGGGGCCAACGTCCTGACTTTC | TRBV18 | - | TRBJ2-6 | -
CASSPGAGTNEKLFF | TGTGCCAGCTCACCAGGGGCAGGAACTAATGAAAAACTGTTTTTT | TRBV18 | - | TRBJ1-4 | -
CASSTGYRDEKLFF | TGTGCCAGCAGTACAGGGTATAGGGATGAAAAACTGTTTTTT | TRBV2 | - | TRBJ1-4 | -
CASKTGLMNTEAFF | TGCGCCAGCAAGACGGGACTCATGAACACTGAAGCTTTCTTT | TRBV5-1 | - | TRBJ1-1 | -
CASSLSGGTLGETQYF | TGTGCCAGTAGTCTTAGCGGGGGAACCCTCGGTGAGACCCAGTACTTC | TRBV19 | TRBD2 | TRBJ2-5 | -
CASVRQGLTDTQYF | TGCGCCAGCGTGCGACAGGGCCTCACAGATACGCAGTATTTT | TRBV5-1 | TRBD1 | TRBJ2-3 | -
CASSLNGLAGPRGTGELFF | TGTGCCAGCAGCTTAAACGGACTAGCGGGGCCCCGGGGCACCGGGGAGCTGTTTTTT | TRBV7-3 | TRBD2 | TRBJ2-2 | -
CASSLPGIYGYTF | TGCGCCAGCAGCTTGCCCGGGATCTATGGCTACACCTTC | TRBV5-1 | - | TRBJ1-2 | -
CASTPRIRDRTDNEKLFF | TGTGCCAGCACCCCAAGGATCCGGGACAGGACGGATAATGAAAAACTGTTTTTT | TRBV7-6 | TRBD1 | TRBJ1-4 | -
CSVEKLETQYF | TGCAGCGTAGAGAAGTTAGAGACCCAGTACTTC | TRBV29-1 | - | TRBJ2-5 | -
CASSLGTGKGSYEQYF | TGTGCCAGCAGCTTGGGTACAGGCAAAGGCTCCTACGAGCAGTACTTC | TRBV5-6 | - | TRBJ2-7 | once
CASSVDGAPGNTIYF | TGTGCCAGCAGCGTAGACGGAGCCCCTGGAAACACCATATATTTT | TRBV9 | - | TRBJ1-3 | -
CASSRRLIHRTDTQYF | TGTGCCAGCAGCCGAAGACTTATCCATCGCACAGATACGCAGTATTTT | TRBV14 | - | TRBJ2-3 | -
CASSSRDRMNTEAFF | TGTGCCAGCAGTTCCAGGGACAGGATGAACACTGAAGCTTTCTTT | TRBV6-6 | TRBD1 | TRBJ1-1 | once
CASSLRPGQGASPLHF | TGTGCCAGCAGTCTCAGACCGGGACAGGGAGCTTCACCCCTCCACTTT | TRBV27 | TRBD1 | TRBJ1-6 | -
CASTIDRGGYGYTF | TGTGCCAGCACAATTGACAGGGGAGGCTATGGCTACACCTTC | TRBV11-2 | TRBD1 | TRBJ1-2 | -